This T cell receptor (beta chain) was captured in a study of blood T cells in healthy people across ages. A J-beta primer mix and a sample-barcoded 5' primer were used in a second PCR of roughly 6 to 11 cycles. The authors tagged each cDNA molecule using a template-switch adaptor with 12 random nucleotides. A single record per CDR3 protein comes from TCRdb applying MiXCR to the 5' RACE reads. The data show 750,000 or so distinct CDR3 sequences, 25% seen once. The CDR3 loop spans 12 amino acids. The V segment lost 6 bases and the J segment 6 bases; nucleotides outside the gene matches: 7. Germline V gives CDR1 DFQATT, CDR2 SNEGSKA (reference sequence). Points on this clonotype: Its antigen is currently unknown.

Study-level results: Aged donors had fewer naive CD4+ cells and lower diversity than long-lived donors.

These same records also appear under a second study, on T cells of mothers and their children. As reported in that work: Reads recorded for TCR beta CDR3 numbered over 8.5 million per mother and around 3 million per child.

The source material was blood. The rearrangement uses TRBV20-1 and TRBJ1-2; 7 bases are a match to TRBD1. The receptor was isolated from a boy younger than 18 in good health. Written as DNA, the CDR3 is TGCAGTGCCCGAGACAGGGCGGATGGCTACACCTTC. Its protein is CSARDRADGYTF.